The rows below give T cell receptor beta chains drawn from one sample of a study of T cells in Graves' hyperthyroidism and ophthalmopathy. TCRdb reanalysed the multiplex PCR reads using MiXCR and keeps one entry per CDR3 protein. The sample gives approximately 530,000 distinct CDR3 sequences, roughly a sixth of which show up once; 18% is in the top ten. Sample: blood. The receptors stem from a woman younger than 30 with Graves' hyperthyroidism. CDR3s include the opening cysteine and the closing phenylalanine or tryptophan. D genes are given only for firm matches. Clone size is not always given. Where it is, it says once, few, many or a class for expanded clones.

TRBJ1-1,TRBV19,TRBD1,18,many,TGTGCCAGTAGTATAGGTCTCGCGTTGGACAGGAAGAACACTGAAGCTTTCTTT,CASSIGLALDRKNTEAFF
TRBJ2-2,TRBV29-1,NA,13,few,TGCAGCGCTTATGGACTAAACACCGGGGAGCTGTTTTTT,CSAYGLNTGELFF
TRBJ2-3,TRBV7-9,TRBD1,14,NA,TGTGCCAGCAGCTTCCAGGGGGCGGTATATACGCAGTATTTT,CASSFQGAVYTQYF
TRBJ1-1,TRBV5-1,NA,16,NA,TGTGCCAGCAGCTCCCCGGGGGGGGGGAGGAACACTGAAGCTTTCTTT,CASSSPGGGRNTEAFF
TRBJ2-7,TRBV29-1,NA,18,few,TGCAGCGTTGAAGACCCCGCGAGTGGGCAGGGGGGTTCGTACGAGCAGTACTTC,CSVEDPASGQGGSYEQYF
TRBJ2-7,TRBV5-8,TRBD2,16,many,TGTGCCAGCAGCTTGGCACTAGCGGGGGCGACCTACGAGCAGTACTTC,CASSLALAGATYEQYF
TRBJ1-1,TRBV19,NA,15,many,TGTGCCAGTAGTATTTCGGGGACCTTGAACACTGAAGCTTTCTTT,CASSISGTLNTEAFF
TRBJ1-4,TRBV11-2,NA,16,NA,TGTGCCAGCAGCACTACCACAGGCCGTGGGGGTGAAAAACTGTTTTTT,CASSTTTGRGGEKLFF
TRBJ2-1,TRBV5-1,NA,15,NA,TGTGCCAGCAGCTTGATCCGTAGCTCCTACAATGAGCAGTTCTTC,CASSLIRSSYNEQFF
TRBJ2-7,TRBV4-1,NA,14,NA,TGCGCCAGCAGCCAAGAACCGGGTAGGGACGAGCAGTACTTC,CASSQEPGRDEQYF
TRBJ2-7,TRBV13,NA,12,many,TGTGCCAGCAGGCGGGGGCCCTACGAGCAGTACTTC,CASRRGPYEQYF
TRBJ1-5,TRBV6-2/TRBV6-3,NA,14,many,TGTGCCAGCAGTTTCCCCGGGTTGAGTCAGCCCCAGCATTTT,CASSFPGLSQPQHF
TRBJ1-1,TRBV6-2/TRBV6-3,NA,17,once,TGTGCCAGCAGTTATGGTCTAGGGACACCCGGGAACACTGAAGCTTTCTTT,CASSYGLGTPGNTEAFF
TRBJ1-5,TRBV2,NA,11,NA,TGTGCCAGCGGGACGGACAGCCTTCTGCATTTT,CASGTDSLLHF
TRBJ2-1,TRBV4-3,NA,13,few,TGCGCCAGCAGCCAAGAGCGGGGTGATGAGCAGTTCTTC,CASSQERGDEQFF
TRBJ2-5,TRBV6-2/TRBV6-3,TRBD1,17,many,TGTGCCAGCAGTCTAGACCGGGACAGGGAAATTTTGGAGACCCAGTACTTC,CASSLDRDREILETQYF
TRBJ2-2,TRBV7-3,TRBD2,19,few,TGTGCCAGCAGCTTAACGATAGTGGATCTAGCGGGGAACACCGGGGAGCTGTTTTTT,CASSLTIVDLAGNTGELFF
TRBJ1-1,TRBV12-3/TRBV12-4,TRBD1,13,few,TGTGCCAGCAGTTCGGACAGGACCCTTGAAGCTTTCTTT,CASSSDRTLEAFF
TRBJ1-5,TRBV12-3/TRBV12-4,NA,15,many,TGTGCCAGCAGTTTAGTCACAGCTAGCAATCAGCCCCAGCATTTT,CASSLVTASNQPQHF
TRBJ2-3,TRBV7-6,TRBD2,16,many,TGTGCCAGCAGCGCAGGGACTAGCGGGATTACAGATACGCAGTATTTT,CASSAGTSGITDTQYF
TRBJ2-7,TRBV12-3/TRBV12-4,TRBD1,17,NA,TGTGCCAGCAGTTTAATCCCAGGACAGGGGGCATCACACGAGCAGTACTTC,CASSLIPGQGASHEQYF
TRBJ1-1,TRBV4-3,TRBD1,14,many,TGCGCCAGCAGCCTTAGGGGGCTAAGCACTGAAGCTTTCTTT,CASSLRGLSTEAFF
TRBJ2-1,TRBV5-1,NA,15,NA,TGCGCCAGCAGCTTGTCCCCAGGGGGAGGCAATGAGCAGTTCTTC,CASSLSPGGGNEQFF
TRBJ1-2,TRBV2,NA,12,many,TGTGCCAGCAGCTCAGGGTTCCATGGCTACACCTTC,CASSSGFHGYTF
TRBJ1-2,TRBV24-1,NA,12,few,TGTGCCACCAGTGATTACAGCTATGGCTACACCTTC,CATSDYSYGYTF
TRBJ1-2,TRBV10-3,NA,15,many,TGTGCCATCAGTGAGTCTGGAGGCCCGAGGTATGGCTACACCTTC,CAISESGGPRYGYTF
TRBJ1-1,TRBV6-6,NA,14,once,TGTGCCAGCAGTTACTCCCAGGGAGACACTGAAGCTTTCTTT,CASSYSQGDTEAFF
TRBJ2-7,TRBV29-1,NA,16,many,TGCAGCGTTGTAGTGGGAGTTATTAAACTCTCCTACGAGCAGTACTTC,CSVVVGVIKLSYEQYF
TRBJ2-2,TRBV6-1,NA,15,many,TGTGCCTCCTCCCCGTTGACAGTGAACACCGGGGAGCTGTTTTTT,CASSPLTVNTGELFF
TRBJ2-7,TRBV20-1,TRBD1,15,many,TGCAGTGCTAGATACCGGGACAGGGGTTTCTACGAGCAGTACTTC,CSARYRDRGFYEQYF
TRBJ2-7,TRBV12-3/TRBV12-4,NA,14,few,TGTGCCAGCAGTTTAGTACCCAGGGCCCACGAGCAGTACTTC,CASSLVPRAHEQYF
TRBJ1-2,TRBV2,TRBD1,15,NA,TGTGCCAGCAGTGAACGAACAGGGGGCGGCTATGGCTACACCTTC,CASSERTGGGYGYTF
TRBJ2-5,TRBV16,NA,13,many,TGTGCCAGCAGCCAAGGGGGTTTGGAGACCCAGTACTTC,CASSQGGLETQYF
TRBJ2-7,TRBV5-6,NA,13,few,TGTGCCAGCAGTTTTATAGCCAGCGACGAGCAGTACTTC,CASSFIASDEQYF
TRBJ1-1,TRBV29-1,TRBD1,15,many,TGCAGCGCTACGCTGACAGGGACGGGTTGGACTGAAGCTTTCTTT,CSATLTGTGWTEAFF
TRBJ2-3,TRBV27,TRBD2,16,few,TGTGCCAGCAGTTCCCTGACTAGCGGGAGCGGAGATACGCAGTATTTT,CASSSLTSGSGDTQYF
TRBJ2-2,TRBV20-1,NA,13,few,TGCAGTGCTAGAGGGGACTGGACCGGGGAGCTGTTTTTT,CSARGDWTGELFF
TRBJ2-1,TRBV28,NA,15,NA,TGTGCCAGCAGTTACCCCGGGACCGGCCACAATGAGCAGTTCTTC,CASSYPGTGHNEQFF
TRBJ1-5,TRBV2,NA,15,many,TGTGCCAGCAGTCTCGACAGGAATAGCAATCAGCCCCAGCATTTT,CASSLDRNSNQPQHF
TRBJ1-1,TRBV30,NA,14,NA,TGTGCCTGGAGTCGGTGGGGGAACGGCACTGAAGCTTTCTTT,CAWSRWGNGTEAFF
TRBJ1-6,TRBV14,TRBD1,16,NA,TGTGCCAGCAGCCTGGGTGGTCACAGGGGGTTTTCACCCCTCCACTTT,CASSLGGHRGFSPLHF
TRBJ2-7,TRBV7-9,TRBD2,16,many,TGTGCCAGCAGCTTAGGGACTAGCGGGAGTACCTACGAGCAGTACTTC,CASSLGTSGSTYEQYF
TRBJ2-1,TRBV7-9,NA,16,NA,TGTGCCAGCAGCTTAGCGCTAGCGATCGGCTACAATGAGCAGTTCTTC,CASSLALAIGYNEQFF
TRBJ2-2,TRBV4-1,TRBD2,16,NA,TGCGCCAGCAGCCAAGAAACTAGCGGGAACACCGGGGAGCTGTTTTTT,CASSQETSGNTGELFF
TRBJ1-5,TRBV19,NA,16,many,TGTGCCAGTAGCCCATACCGGACAGTGAACAATCAGCCCCAGCATTTT,CASSPYRTVNNQPQHF
TRBJ1-2,TRBV20-1,TRBD1,12,NA,TGCAGTGCCTTTCCGGGACAGGGGGCTAGAACCTTC,CSAFPGQGARTF
TRBJ2-1,TRBV5-1,TRBD1,16,NA,TGCGCCAGCAGCTTGACCGGGACAGGGAACGTCAATGAGCAGTTCTTC,CASSLTGTGNVNEQFF
TRBJ1-2,TRBV12-3/TRBV12-4,NA,16,many,TGTGCCAGCAGTTTACGGGCTATAGACAGGTCCCGGGGCTACACCTTC,CASSLRAIDRSRGYTF
TRBJ2-2,TRBV4-1,TRBD2,17,NA,TGCGCCAGCAGCCAAGGGATAGGGAGGGTGAACACCGGGGAGCTGTTTTTT,CASSQGIGRVNTGELFF
TRBJ2-7,TRBV7-9,TRBD2,19,many,TGTGCCAGCAGCTTAGACCTCCCGGGACTAGCGGGGGGGCGATACGAGCAGTACTTC,CASSLDLPGLAGGRYEQYF
TRBJ2-5,TRBV3-1,TRBD1,16,few,TGTGCCAGCAGTTTCGATCCGGGACAGGGTTTAGAGACCCAGTACTTC,CASSFDPGQGLETQYF
TRBJ2-7,TRBV6-1,TRBD2,14,NA,TGTGCCAGCAGGAGACTAGCGGGACGCTACGAGCAGTACTTC,CASRRLAGRYEQYF
TRBJ1-4,TRBV27,NA,14,many,TGTGCCAGCAGAAGGGGTTTGACTAATGAAAAACTGTTTTTT,CASRRGLTNEKLFF